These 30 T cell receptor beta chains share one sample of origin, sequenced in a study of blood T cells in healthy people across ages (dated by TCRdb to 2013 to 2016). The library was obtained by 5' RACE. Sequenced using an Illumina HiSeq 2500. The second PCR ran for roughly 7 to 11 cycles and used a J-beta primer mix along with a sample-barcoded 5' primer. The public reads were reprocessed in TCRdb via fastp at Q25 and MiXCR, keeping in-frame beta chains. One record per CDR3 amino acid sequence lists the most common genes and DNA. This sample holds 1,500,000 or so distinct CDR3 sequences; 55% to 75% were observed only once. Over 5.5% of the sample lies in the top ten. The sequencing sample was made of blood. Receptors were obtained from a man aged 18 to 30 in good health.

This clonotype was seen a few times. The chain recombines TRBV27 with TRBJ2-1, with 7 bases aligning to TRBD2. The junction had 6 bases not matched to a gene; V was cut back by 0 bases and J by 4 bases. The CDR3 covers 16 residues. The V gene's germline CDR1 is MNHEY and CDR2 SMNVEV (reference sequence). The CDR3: CASSLSAGPPYNEQFF. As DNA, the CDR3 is TGTGCCAGCAGTTTATCAGCGGGGCCCCCTTACAATGAGCAGTTCTTC.

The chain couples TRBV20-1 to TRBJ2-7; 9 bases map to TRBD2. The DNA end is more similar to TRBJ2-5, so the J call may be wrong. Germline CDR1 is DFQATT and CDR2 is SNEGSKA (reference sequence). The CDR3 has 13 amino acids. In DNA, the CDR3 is TGCAGTGTCTTTAGCGGGAGCGGGGAGACCCAGTACTTC. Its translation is CSVFSGSGETQYF.

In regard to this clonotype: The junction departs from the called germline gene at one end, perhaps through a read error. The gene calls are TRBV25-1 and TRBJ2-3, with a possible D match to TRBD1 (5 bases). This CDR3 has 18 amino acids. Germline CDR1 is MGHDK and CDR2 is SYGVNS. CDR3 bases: TGTGCCAGCAGCGAATGGGGCCGGACAAGGCCTAGCACAGATACGCAGTATTTT. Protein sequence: CASSEWGRTRPSTDTQYF.

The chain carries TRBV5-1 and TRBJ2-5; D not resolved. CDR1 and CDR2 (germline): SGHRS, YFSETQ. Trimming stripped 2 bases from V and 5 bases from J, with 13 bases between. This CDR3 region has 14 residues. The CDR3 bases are TGCGCCAGCAGCTTATCAGGAATGGACGAGACCCAGTACTTC. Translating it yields CASSLSGMDETQYF.

CDR3 region: CASSRWDVETQYF. The CDR3 nucleotides read TGTGCCAGCAGTCGTTGGGACGTAGAGACCCAGTACTTC. The chain carries TRBV28 and TRBJ2-5, with D possibly being TRBD1 or TRBD2 (5 bases each). This CDR3 comprises 13 residues. Looked up from germline, CDR1 is MDHEN and CDR2 is SYDVKM. Trimming removed 5 bases at V and 4 bases at J, with 11 bases between.

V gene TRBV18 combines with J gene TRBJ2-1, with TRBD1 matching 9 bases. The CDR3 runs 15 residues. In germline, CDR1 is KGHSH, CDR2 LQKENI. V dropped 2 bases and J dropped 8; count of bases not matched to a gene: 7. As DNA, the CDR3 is TGTGCCAGCTCACCAAACCGGGACAGGGACGATGAGCAGTTCTTC. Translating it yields CASSPNRDRDDEQFF.

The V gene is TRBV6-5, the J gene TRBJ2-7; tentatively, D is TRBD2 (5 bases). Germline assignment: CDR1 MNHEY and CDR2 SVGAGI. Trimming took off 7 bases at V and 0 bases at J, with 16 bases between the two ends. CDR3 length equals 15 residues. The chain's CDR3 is CASTLRGGSSYEQYF. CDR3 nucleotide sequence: TGTGCCAGCACTTTACGGGGTGGGAGCTCCTACGAGCAGTACTTC.

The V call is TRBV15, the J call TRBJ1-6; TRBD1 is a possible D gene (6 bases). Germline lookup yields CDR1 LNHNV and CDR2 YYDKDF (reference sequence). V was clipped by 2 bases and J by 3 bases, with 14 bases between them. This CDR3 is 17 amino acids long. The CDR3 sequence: CATSRLMDSNYNSPLHF. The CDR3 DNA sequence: TGTGCCACCAGCAGACTTATGGACAGCAACTATAATTCACCCCTCCACTTT.

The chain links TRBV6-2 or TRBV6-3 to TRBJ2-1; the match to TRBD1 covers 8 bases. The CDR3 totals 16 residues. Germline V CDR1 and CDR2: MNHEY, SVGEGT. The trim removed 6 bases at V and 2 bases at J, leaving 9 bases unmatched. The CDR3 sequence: CASRGDRGLAYNEQFF. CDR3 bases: TGTGCCAGCAGGGGAGACAGGGGTTTAGCCTACAATGAGCAGTTCTTC.

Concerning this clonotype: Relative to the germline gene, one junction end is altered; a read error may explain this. In DNA, the CDR3 is TGTGCCAGAAGTTACGGGGCCCCGCAGACCCAGTACTTC. Its translation is CARSYGAPQTQYF. This chain links TRBV6-2 or TRBV6-3 with TRBJ2-5; D might be TRBD1 or TRBD2, each matching 5 bases. The CDR3 sequence is 13 residues long. The germline CDR1 and CDR2 sequences are MNHEY and SVGEGT.

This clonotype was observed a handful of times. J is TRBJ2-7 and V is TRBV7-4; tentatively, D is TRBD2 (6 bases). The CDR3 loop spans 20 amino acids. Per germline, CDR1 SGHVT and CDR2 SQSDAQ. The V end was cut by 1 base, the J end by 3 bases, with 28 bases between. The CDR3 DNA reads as TGTGCCAGCAGCTTAGGTTGGCGGGACGTGGAGTTTTCTATCTTCTACGAGCAGTACTTC. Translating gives CASSLGWRDVEFSIFYEQYF.

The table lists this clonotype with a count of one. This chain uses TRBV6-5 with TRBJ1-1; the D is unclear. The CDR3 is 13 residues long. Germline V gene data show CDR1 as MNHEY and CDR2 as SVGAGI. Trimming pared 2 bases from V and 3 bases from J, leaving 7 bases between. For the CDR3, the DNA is TGTGCCAGCAGTTACGACCCCTACACTGAAGCTTTCTTT. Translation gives CASSYDPYTEAFF.

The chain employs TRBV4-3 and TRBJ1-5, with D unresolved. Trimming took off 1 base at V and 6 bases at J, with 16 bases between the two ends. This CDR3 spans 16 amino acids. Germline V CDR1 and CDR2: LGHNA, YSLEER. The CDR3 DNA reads TGCGCCAGCAGCCAAGTCCCTCGAGTGGGCTTTCAGCCCCAGCATTTT. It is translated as CASSQVPRVGFQPQHF.

The CDR3 bases are TGCGCCAGCAGCCTACAGGGCCGGTATGAGCAGTTCTTC. Translation gives CASSLQGRYEQFF. The chain has TRBV4-1 and TRBJ2-1; D is perhaps TRBD1 (6 bases). The V end was cut by 4 bases, the J end by 8 bases, with 12 bases between. This CDR3 has 13 amino acids. Germline V CDR1 and CDR2: MGHRA, YSYEKL.

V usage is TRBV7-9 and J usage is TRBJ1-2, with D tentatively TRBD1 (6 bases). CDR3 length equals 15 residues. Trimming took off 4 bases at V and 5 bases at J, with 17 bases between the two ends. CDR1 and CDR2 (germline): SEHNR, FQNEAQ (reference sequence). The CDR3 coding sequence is TGTGCCAGCAGCTCAGTAGGGGAGGACAGTTATGGCTACACCTTC. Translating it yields CASSSVGEDSYGYTF.

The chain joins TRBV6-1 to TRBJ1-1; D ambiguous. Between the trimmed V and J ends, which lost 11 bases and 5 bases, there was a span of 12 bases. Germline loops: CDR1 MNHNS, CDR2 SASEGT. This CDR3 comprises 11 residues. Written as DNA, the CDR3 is TGTGCCGGCCGGTGGGAGACTGAAGCTTTCTTT. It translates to CAGRWETEAFF.

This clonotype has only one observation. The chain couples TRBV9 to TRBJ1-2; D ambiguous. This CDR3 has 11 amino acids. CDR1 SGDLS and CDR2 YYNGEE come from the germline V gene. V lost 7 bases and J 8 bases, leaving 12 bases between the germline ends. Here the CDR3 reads CASRSERGYTF. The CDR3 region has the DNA TGTGCCAGCCGGTCCGAGAGGGGCTACACCTTC.

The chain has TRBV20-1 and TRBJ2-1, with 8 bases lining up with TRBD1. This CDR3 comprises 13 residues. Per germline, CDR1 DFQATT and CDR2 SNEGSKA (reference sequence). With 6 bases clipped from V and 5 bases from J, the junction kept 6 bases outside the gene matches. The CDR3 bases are TGCAGTGCCCAGGACAGGGCCCACAATGAGCAGTTCTTC. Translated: CSAQDRAHNEQFF.

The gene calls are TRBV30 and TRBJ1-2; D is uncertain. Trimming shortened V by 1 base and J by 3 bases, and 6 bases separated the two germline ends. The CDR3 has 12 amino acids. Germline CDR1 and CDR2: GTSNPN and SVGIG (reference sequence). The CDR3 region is CAWSGTDYGYTF. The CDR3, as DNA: TGTGCCTGGAGTGGCACCGACTATGGCTACACCTTC.

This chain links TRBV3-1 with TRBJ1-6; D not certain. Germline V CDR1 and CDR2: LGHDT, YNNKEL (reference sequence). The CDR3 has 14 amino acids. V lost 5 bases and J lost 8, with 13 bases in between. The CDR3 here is CASSRVVPDSPLHF. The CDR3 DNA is TGTGCCAGCAGCAGGGTAGTTCCGGATTCACCCCTCCACTTT.

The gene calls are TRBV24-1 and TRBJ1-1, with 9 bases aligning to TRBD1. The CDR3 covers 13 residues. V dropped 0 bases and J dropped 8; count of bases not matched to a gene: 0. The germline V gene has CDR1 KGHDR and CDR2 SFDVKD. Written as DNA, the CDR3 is TGTGCCACCAGTGATTTGGGGACAGGGGAAGCTTTCTTT. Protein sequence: CATSDLGTGEAFF.

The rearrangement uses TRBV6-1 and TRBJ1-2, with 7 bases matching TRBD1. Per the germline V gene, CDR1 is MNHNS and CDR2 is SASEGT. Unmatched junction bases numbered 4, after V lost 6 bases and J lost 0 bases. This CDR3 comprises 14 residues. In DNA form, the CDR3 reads TGTGCCAGCAGCCGGGACAGTTCTAACTATGGCTACACCTTC. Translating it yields CASSRDSSNYGYTF.

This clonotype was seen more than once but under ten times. The DNA for the CDR3 is TGCGCCAGCAGCCAATCATCGGCTTCCTACGAGCAGTACTTC. It translates to CASSQSSASYEQYF. V and J are TRBV4-1 and TRBJ2-7; D gene unclear. This CDR3 is built from 14 residues. CDR1 and CDR2 from the germline V gene are MGHRA and YSYEKL. V lost 2 bases, J lost 1 base, and 9 bases lay in between.

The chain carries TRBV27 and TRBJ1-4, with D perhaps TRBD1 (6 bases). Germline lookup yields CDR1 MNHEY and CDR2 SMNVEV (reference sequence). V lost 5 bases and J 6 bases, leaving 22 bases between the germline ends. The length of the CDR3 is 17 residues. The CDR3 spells CASSQTRGWSLDEKLFF. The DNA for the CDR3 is TGTGCCAGCAGTCAAACGAGGGGGTGGAGCTTGGATGAAAAACTGTTTTTT.

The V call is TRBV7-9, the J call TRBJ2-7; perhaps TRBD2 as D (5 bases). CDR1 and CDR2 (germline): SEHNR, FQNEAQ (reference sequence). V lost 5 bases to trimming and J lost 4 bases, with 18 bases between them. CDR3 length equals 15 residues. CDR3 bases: TGTGCCAGCAGCCCAGGACTGCGTACGCAATACGAGCAGTACTTC. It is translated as CASSPGLRTQYEQYF.

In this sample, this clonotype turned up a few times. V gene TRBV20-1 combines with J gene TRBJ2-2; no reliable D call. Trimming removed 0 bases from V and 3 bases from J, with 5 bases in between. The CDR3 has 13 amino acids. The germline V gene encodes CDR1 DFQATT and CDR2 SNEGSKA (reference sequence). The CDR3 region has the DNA TGCAGTGCTAGAGATCTGGACACCGGGGAGCTGTTTTTT. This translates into CSARDLDTGELFF.

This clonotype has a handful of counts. The CDR3 DNA follows: TGCGCCAGCAGCTTGGTTCCTGGAAGAGGGTTCTACGAGCAGTACTTC. Translating it yields CASSLVPGRGFYEQYF. The chain carries TRBV5-1 and TRBJ2-5; tentatively, D is TRBD2 (5 bases). Near its end, the DNA agrees better with TRBJ2-7, so the J call may be wrong. This CDR3 region has 16 residues. Looked up from germline, CDR1 is SGHRS and CDR2 is YFSETQ.

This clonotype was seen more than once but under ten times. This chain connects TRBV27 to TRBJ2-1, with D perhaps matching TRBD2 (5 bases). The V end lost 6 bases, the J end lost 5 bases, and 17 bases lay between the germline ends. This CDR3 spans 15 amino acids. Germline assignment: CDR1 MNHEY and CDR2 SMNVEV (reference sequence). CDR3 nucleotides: TGTGCCAGCAGAGGACTGGTTCATAGAGACAATGAGCAGTTCTTC. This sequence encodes CASRGLVHRDNEQFF.

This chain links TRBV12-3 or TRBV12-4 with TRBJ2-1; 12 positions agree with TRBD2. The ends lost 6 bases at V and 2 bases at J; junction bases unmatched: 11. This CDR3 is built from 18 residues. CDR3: CASRWLAGGLLPYNEQFF. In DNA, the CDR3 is TGTGCCAGCAGGTGGCTAGCGGGAGGGCTTTTGCCCTACAATGAGCAGTTCTTC.

Written as DNA, the CDR3 is TGCAGTGCTATAGCGGGGGGGCAGACAGATACGCAGTATTTT. Amino acids: CSAIAGGQTDTQYF. The chain has TRBV20-1 and TRBJ2-3; 11 bases match TRBD2. Germline V lookup: CDR1 DFQATT, CDR2 SNEGSKA (reference sequence). The CDR3 has 14 residues. V shed 4 bases, J shed 3 bases, and the junction held 3 bases outside the gene matches.